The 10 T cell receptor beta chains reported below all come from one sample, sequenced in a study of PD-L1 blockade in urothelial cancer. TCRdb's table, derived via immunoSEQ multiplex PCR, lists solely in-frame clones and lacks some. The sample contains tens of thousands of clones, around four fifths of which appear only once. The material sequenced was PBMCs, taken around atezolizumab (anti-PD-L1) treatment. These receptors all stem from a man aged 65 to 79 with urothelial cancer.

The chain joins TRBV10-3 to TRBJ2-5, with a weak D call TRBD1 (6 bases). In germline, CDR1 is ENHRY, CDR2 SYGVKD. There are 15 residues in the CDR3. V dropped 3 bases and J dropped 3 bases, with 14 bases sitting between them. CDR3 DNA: TGTGCCATCAGTGACCTGGGACAAGGAAAAGAGACCCAGTACTTC. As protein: CAISDLGQGKETQYF.

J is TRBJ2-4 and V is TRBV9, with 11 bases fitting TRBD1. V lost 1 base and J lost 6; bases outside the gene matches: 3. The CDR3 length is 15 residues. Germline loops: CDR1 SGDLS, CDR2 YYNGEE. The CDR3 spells CASSVHGTGGNIQYF. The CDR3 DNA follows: TGTGCCAGCAGCGTACACGGGACAGGGGGAAACATTCAGTACTTC.

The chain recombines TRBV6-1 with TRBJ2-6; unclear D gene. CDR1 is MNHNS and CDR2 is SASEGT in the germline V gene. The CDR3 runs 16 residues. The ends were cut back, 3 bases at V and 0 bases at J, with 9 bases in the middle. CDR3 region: CASSERFSSGANVLTF. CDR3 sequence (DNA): TGTGCCAGCAGTGAGAGATTTAGCTCTGGGGCCAACGTCCTGACTTTC.

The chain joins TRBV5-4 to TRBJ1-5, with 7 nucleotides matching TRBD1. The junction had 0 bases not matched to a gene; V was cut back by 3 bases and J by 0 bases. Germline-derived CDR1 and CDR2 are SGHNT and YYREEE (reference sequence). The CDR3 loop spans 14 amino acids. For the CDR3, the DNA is TGTGCCAGCAGCTCAGGGGGTAGCAATCAGCCCCAGCATTTT. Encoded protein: CASSSGGSNQPQHF.

The CDR3 sequence is CASSESVRGLNQPQHF. CDR3 nucleotide sequence: TGCGCCAGCAGTGAGTCGGTTAGGGGTTTGAATCAGCCCCAGCATTTT. The chain couples TRBV10-1 to TRBJ1-5, with a possible D match to TRBD1 (5 bases). V shed 0 bases and J shed 4 bases, with 13 bases lying between them. The CDR3 length is 16 residues. From germline, CDR1 is WNHNN and CDR2 SYGVQD (reference sequence).

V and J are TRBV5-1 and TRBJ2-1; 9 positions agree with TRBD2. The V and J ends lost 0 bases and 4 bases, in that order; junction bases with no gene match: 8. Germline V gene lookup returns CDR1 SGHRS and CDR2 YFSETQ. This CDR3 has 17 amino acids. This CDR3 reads CASSLGPSGAGYNEQFF. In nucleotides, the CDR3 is TGCGCCAGCAGCTTGGGTCCTAGCGGGGCCGGGTACAATGAGCAGTTCTTC. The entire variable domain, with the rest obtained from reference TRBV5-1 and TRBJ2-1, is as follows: KAGVTQTPRYLIKTRGQQVTLSCSPISGHRSVSWYQQTPGQGLQFLFEYFSETQRNKGNFPGRFSGRQFSNSRSEMNVSTLELGDSALYLCASSLGPSGAGYNEQFFGPGTRLTVL.

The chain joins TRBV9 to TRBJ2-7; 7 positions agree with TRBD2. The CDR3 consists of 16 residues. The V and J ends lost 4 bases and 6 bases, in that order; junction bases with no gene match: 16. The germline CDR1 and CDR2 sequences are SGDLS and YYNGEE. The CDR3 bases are TGTGCCAGCAGCCCGGAAAGCGGGGCAGTCCCGGGCGAGCAGTACTTC. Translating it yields CASSPESGAVPGEQYF.

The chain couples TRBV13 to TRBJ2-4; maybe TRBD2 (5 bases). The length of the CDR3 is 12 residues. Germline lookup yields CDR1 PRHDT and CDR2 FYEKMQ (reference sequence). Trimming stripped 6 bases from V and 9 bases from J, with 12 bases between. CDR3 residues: CASSLEAGIQYF. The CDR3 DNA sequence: TGTGCCAGCAGTTTGGAGGCTGGCATTCAGTACTTC.

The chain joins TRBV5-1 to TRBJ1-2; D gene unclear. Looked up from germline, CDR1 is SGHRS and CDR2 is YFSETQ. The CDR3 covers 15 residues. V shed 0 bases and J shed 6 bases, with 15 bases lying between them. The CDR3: CASSLGLGRQNGYTF. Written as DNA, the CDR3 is TGCGCCAGCAGCTTGGGGTTAGGGAGACAAAATGGCTACACCTTC.

The CDR3 is CASSGVAGPGYEQYF. CDR3 sequence (DNA): TGTGCCAGCAGTGGGGTAGCGGGACCAGGCTACGAGCAGTACTTC. V is TRBV6-1 and J is TRBJ2-7; 8 bases align to TRBD2. J gave up 3 bases and V 4 bases, and 8 bases lay outside the gene matches. The length of the CDR3 is 15 residues. From germline, CDR1 is MNHNS and CDR2 SASEGT.